The following is a TCR beta chain sequence with its context. V shed 4 bases, J shed 6 bases, and the junction held 5 bases outside the gene matches. From germline, CDR1 is GTSNPN and CDR2 SVGIG (reference sequence). The CDR3 sequence is 13 residues long. The data derive from a study of blood T cell repertoires in COVID-19. Study overall: The cDNA or gDNA used as material had been derived from T cells, B-cell-depleted T cells, or PBMCs.

Produced via immunoSEQ multiplex PCR; TCRdb's table is partial and in-frame only. The repertoire has some 150,000 clones, roughly 87% of them found once; the top ten carry 1% to 1.5%. Adults between roughly 18 and 89 years of age took part from 24 US areas. Participants had their cohort set by participant-reported clinical history. The V gene is TRBV30, the J gene TRBJ1-5; 8 positions match TRBD1. This clonotype originated in a human donor with acute COVID-19. The donor label of this sample is uncertain. What was sequenced was PBMCs or T cells enriched from blood (not recorded which). CDR3 sequence reads: CAWTGGGGQPQHF. The CDR3 nucleotides read TGTGCCTGGACAGGGGGCGGGGGTCAGCCCCAGCATTTT. Combining the CDR3 with reference TRBV30 and TRBJ1-5 gives the whole variable domain SQTIHQWPATLVQPVGSPLSLECTVEGTSNPNLYWYRQAAGRGLQLLFYSVGIGQISSEVPQNLSASRPQDRQFILSSKKLLLSDSGFYLCAWTGGGGQPQHFGDGTRLSIL.